This T cell receptor beta chain was captured in a study of blood T cells in healthy people across ages. General study points: With donor CMV status unknown, expanded clonotype changes were possibly confounded. The study could not conclusively compare naive and antigen-experienced cells, given its unsorted PBMCs.

A J-beta primer mix and a sample-barcoded 5' primer were used in a second PCR of about 7 to 11 cycles. TCRdb re-called the 5' RACE reads through MiXCR, storing one row per CDR3 protein. Counted here are hundreds of thousands of distinct CDR3 sequences, roughly 48% occurring once; the ten biggest clones make up around an eighth. CDR3 length: 14 amino acids. Looked up from germline, CDR1 is SEHNR and CDR2 is FQNEAQ (reference sequence). About this clonotype itself: The antigen is not known. Germline and junction disagree at one end, which may indicate a read error.

Input material: blood. The rearrangement uses TRBV7-9 and TRBJ2-7; D is unclear. The TCR originated in a young man in good health. This CDR3 reads CASTLNTNSYAQYF. CDR3 coding DNA: TGTGCCAGCACCCTTAATACTAACTCCTACGCGCAGTACTTC.